The 31 T cell receptor beta chains in this list originate from one sample, sequenced in a study of blood T cell repertoires in COVID-19 (dated by TCRdb to about 2020). Library construction relied on the immunoSEQ multiplex PCR assay. Not all clones reach the TCRdb copy of this immuneACCESS table, which keeps in-frame sequences only. Checked studies attribute under half of the gap to unresolved V genes and leave the rest unexplained. Across this sample there are about 160,000 clones, with roughly 84% seen only once. Of the sample, about 11% is held by the ten largest clones. Source material: peripheral blood. Receptors were obtained from a woman of 80 years or more with active or convalescent COVID-19.

The chain combines TRBV7-9 with TRBJ1-2; the match to TRBD1 covers 8 bases. With V trimmed by 2 bases and J by 6 bases, 5 bases remained unmatched. CDR3 length equals 14 residues. Germline CDR1 is SEHNR and CDR2 is FQNEAQ (reference sequence). The CDR3 bases are TGTGCCAGCAGCTTATTCCAGGGGGCGGATGGCTACACCTTC. Its protein product is CASSLFQGADGYTF. The full variable domain, in which reference TRBV7-9 and TRBJ1-2 provide the parts outside the CDR3, is DTGVSQNPRHKITKRGQNVTFRCDPISEHNRLYWYRQTLGQGPEFLTYFQNEAQLEKSRLLSDRFSAERPKGSFSTLEIQRTEQGDSAMYLCASSLFQGADGYTFGSGTRLTVV.

The rearrangement links TRBV19 to TRBJ1-2; the match to TRBD1 covers 11 bases. Germline V gene lookup returns CDR1 LNHDA and CDR2 SQIVND (reference sequence). V lost 7 bases, J lost 7 bases, and 5 bases stayed unmatched. This CDR3 spans 13 amino acids. Here the CDR3 reads CASNGQGARGYTF. The CDR3 DNA follows: TGTGCCAGTAATGGACAGGGGGCGCGTGGCTACACCTTC. Looking up the rest from reference TRBV19 and TRBJ1-2 gives the full variable domain: DGGITQSPKYLFRKEGQNVTLSCEQNLNHDAMYWYRQDPGQGLRLIYYSQIVNDFQKGDIAEGYSVSREKKESFPLTVTSAQKNPTAFYLCASNGQGARGYTFGSGTRLTVV.

For this clone: One end of the junction fails to match germline, which may point to a read error. The V and J genes are TRBV5-1 and TRBJ1-2, with 11 bases lining up with TRBD1. This CDR3 is 14 amino acids long. The V gene's germline CDR1 is SGHRS and CDR2 YFSETQ. CDR3 DNA: TGCGCCAGCAGCCCGGGGACAGGGGGTCTTGTCGGAGCATGG. Its protein is CASSPGTGGLVGAW. Looking up the rest from reference TRBV5-1 and TRBJ1-2 gives the full variable domain: KAGVTQTPRYLIKTRGQQVTLSCSPISGHRSVSWYQQTPGQGLQFLFEYFSETQRNKGNFPGRFSGRQFSNSRSEMNVSTLELGDSALYLCASSPGTGGLVGAWGSGTRLTVV.

This sequence joins TRBV7-9 and TRBJ2-7, with D possibly being TRBD1 (8 bases). Germline V gives CDR1 SEHNR, CDR2 FQNEAQ (reference sequence). Trimming cost V 1 base and J 4 bases, with 23 bases left between them. The CDR3 is 18 residues long. CDR3 in amino acids: CASSLESGGVDRAYEQYF. The CDR3 nucleotides read TGTGCCAGCAGCTTAGAGTCTGGGGGGGTGGACAGGGCTTACGAGCAGTACTTC.

The gene calls are TRBV7-2 and TRBJ2-2; 11 bases line up with TRBD2. V trimming: 6 bases; J trimming: 3 bases; junction bases outside the gene matches: 9. The CDR3 extends over 17 amino acids. Germline V gives CDR1 SGHTA, CDR2 FQGNSA. The CDR3 here is CASSSTSGSSYTGELFF. CDR3 nucleotide sequence: TGTGCCAGCAGTTCCACTAGCGGGAGTTCGTACACCGGGGAGCTGTTTTTT.

This clone has only one observation. This chain connects TRBV2 to TRBJ1-1, with D maybe TRBD1 (5 bases). This CDR3 spans 12 amino acids. Germline CDR1 reads SNHLY; CDR2 reads FYNNEI. V was trimmed by 3 bases and J by 10 bases, leaving 12 bases between them. CDR3 DNA sequence: TGTGCCAGCAGTGATAGGGGTAGCGGAGCTTTCTTT. Translated, it gives CASSDRGSGAFF.

A remark on this clone: Other DNA sequences in the sample encode the same CDR3. The chain recombines TRBV2 with TRBJ2-5; TRBD1 matches at 9 bases. The CDR3 spans 13 residues. The J segment lost 4 bases and the V segment lost 7 bases, leaving 4 bases of the junction unmatched. Germline-derived CDR1 and CDR2 are SNHLY and FYNNEI. This chain's CDR3 is CASTTGGGETQYF. CDR3 nucleotide sequence: TGTGCCAGCACCACAGGGGGCGGAGAGACCCAGTACTTC.

This clone occurred many times. V is TRBV2 and J is TRBJ2-3; 7 bases are a match to TRBD2. The germline V gene encodes CDR1 SNHLY and CDR2 FYNNEI. The CDR3 covers 14 residues. Trimming took 7 bases from V and 2 from J; bases not matched to a gene: 6. CDR3 protein: CASTGTTLTDTQYF. Written as DNA, the CDR3 is TGTGCCAGCACCGGGACTACCCTCACAGATACGCAGTATTTT.

The count of this clone is one. V and J are TRBV6-5 and TRBJ1-1; D is undetermined. The length of the CDR3 is 15 residues. Trimming took 6 bases from V and 6 from J, leaving 20 bases between them. Germline CDR1 and CDR2: MNHEY and SVGAGI. The CDR3 sequence: CASSLSFGFGAEAFF. The DNA for the CDR3 is TGTGCCAGCAGCCTATCGTTCGGGTTCGGCGCTGAAGCTTTCTTT.

This chain joins TRBV5-6 and TRBJ2-3; no reliable D call. The CDR3 totals 15 residues. The germline V and J ends were trimmed by 0 bases and 1 base, with 9 bases remaining between them. Germline V lookup: CDR1 SGHDT, CDR2 YYEEEE. CDR3 amino acids: CASSLVSERTDTQYF. The DNA of the CDR3 is TGTGCCAGCAGCTTGGTCTCGGAGCGCACAGATACGCAGTATTTT.

V and J are TRBV11-3 and TRBJ2-1, with a possible D match to TRBD2 (6 bases). CDR1 is SGHNT and CDR2 is YENEEA in the germline V gene. Trimming shortened V by 2 bases and J by 10 bases, and 12 bases separated the two germline ends. The CDR3 spans 13 residues. The DNA of the CDR3 is TGTGCCAGCAGCTTAACGGACTATGGCGAGCAGTTCTTC. As protein: CASSLTDYGEQFF.

The chain links TRBV7-6 to TRBJ2-1; D possibly corresponds to TRBD2 (6 bases). The CDR3 is made up of 17 amino acids. V shed 4 bases and J shed 0 bases, with 16 bases lying between them. The V gene's germline CDR1 is SGHVS and CDR2 FNYEAQ. CDR3 protein: CASSWGLSESSYNEQFF. The CDR3, as DNA: TGTGCCAGCAGCTGGGGACTGAGCGAGAGCTCCTACAATGAGCAGTTCTTC.

The chain is built from TRBV5-1 and TRBJ2-7; 8 nucleotides align to TRBD2. J gave up 3 bases and V 4 bases, and 9 bases lay outside the gene matches. The V gene's germline CDR1 is SGHRS and CDR2 YFSETQ. This CDR3 has 15 residues. This CDR3 reads CASSTGGAGSYEQYF. Written as DNA, the CDR3 is TGCGCCAGCAGCACCGGGGGGGCTGGGAGCTACGAGCAGTACTTC.

The chain is built from TRBV6-1 and TRBJ1-6; 9 positions match TRBD1. The ends lost 2 bases at V and 10 bases at J; junction bases unmatched: 6. The germline CDR1 and CDR2 sequences are MNHNS and SASEGT. This CDR3 spans 15 amino acids. Here the CDR3 DNA reads TGTGCCAGCAGTGAAATAGGACAGGGGAACTCACCCCTCCACTTT. Its protein product is CASSEIGQGNSPLHF.

This clone appeared a few times. V usage is TRBV18 and J usage is TRBJ1-3, with 9 bases aligning to TRBD1. CDR1 is KGHSH and CDR2 is LQKENI in the germline V gene. CDR3 length equals 17 residues. J gave up 2 bases and V 3 bases, and 8 bases lay outside the gene matches. This CDR3 is CASSPQQGARTGNTIYF. The CDR3 nucleotides read TGTGCCAGCTCACCCCAACAGGGGGCTCGAACTGGAAACACCATATATTTT.

This sequence joins TRBV12-1 and TRBJ1-4; the D call of TRBD1 is as the table states it, not checked on the DNA. TRBV12-1 counts as a pseudogene. CDR3 length equals 16 residues. The CDR3 DNA reads TGTGCCAGCAGCCCTTACTGGGGGGACAGGGGTGAAAAACTGTTTTTT. Translated, it gives CASSPYWGDRGEKLFF.

This clone was counted between two and nine times. The chain carries TRBV5-5 and TRBJ1-5, with 8 bases aligning to TRBD1. The CDR3 sequence is 15 residues long. The ends lost 4 bases at V and 5 bases at J; junction bases unmatched: 8. Per the germline V gene, CDR1 is SGHKS and CDR2 is YYEKEE (reference sequence). The chain's CDR3 is CASSPLAGQDQPQHF. The DNA of the CDR3 is TGTGCCAGCAGCCCCCTTGCGGGACAGGATCAGCCCCAGCATTTT.

This clone was found once. The rearrangement links TRBV9 to TRBJ1-1; tentatively, D is TRBD1 (5 bases). From germline, CDR1 is SGDLS and CDR2 YYNGEE. This CDR3 is 15 amino acids long. The V end was cut by 0 bases, the J end by 5 bases, with 14 bases between. The CDR3 here is CASSVGSRVSTEAFF. CDR3 nucleotide sequence: TGTGCCAGCAGCGTAGGATCCAGGGTGTCTACTGAAGCTTTCTTT.

The chain employs TRBV2 and TRBJ1-5; the match to TRBD1 covers 10 bases. Trimming cost V 8 bases and J 7 bases; bases outside gene matches: 5. Germline V lookup: CDR1 SNHLY, CDR2 FYNNEI. The CDR3 consists of 13 residues. DNA for the CDR3: TGTGCCAGCGCAGACAGGGGGCAACAGCCCCAGCATTTT. This sequence encodes CASADRGQQPQHF.

This clone was seen a few times. The chain carries TRBV24-1 and TRBJ2-1, with TRBD2 matching 10 bases. The CDR3 runs to 18 residues. The trim removed 2 bases at V and 4 bases at J, leaving 10 bases unmatched. Germline values: CDR1 KGHDR, CDR2 SFDVKD. The CDR3 region has the DNA TGTGCCACCAGTGATTCGGCTAGCGGGAGCCAAGGGTACAATGAGCAGTTCTTC. Translation: CATSDSASGSQGYNEQFF.

The V gene is TRBV7-9, the J gene TRBJ1-1; D is perhaps TRBD1 (5 bases). The CDR3 extends over 13 amino acids. Trimming removed 1 base at V and 8 bases at J, with 11 bases between. The germline CDR1 and CDR2 sequences are SEHNR and FQNEAQ (reference sequence). The CDR3 DNA sequence: TGTGCCAGCAGCTTAGAGATCCAGGGAGAAGCTTTCTTT. As protein: CASSLEIQGEAFF. The whole variable domain, filled in from reference TRBV7-9 and TRBJ1-1, reads DTGVSQNPRHKITKRGQNVTFRCDPISEHNRLYWYRQTLGQGPEFLTYFQNEAQLEKSRLLSDRFSAERPKGSFSTLEIQRTEQGDSAMYLCASSLEIQGEAFFGQGTRLTVV.

This rearrangement joins TRBV6-1 to TRBJ2-1; 7 bases map to TRBD1. The CDR3 has 17 residues. Losses at the gene ends were 0 bases for V and 4 bases for J; bases not matched to a gene: 9. Germline lookup yields CDR1 MNHNS and CDR2 SASEGT. CDR3 sequence (DNA): TGTGCCAGCAGTGAAGCAGTGGAAGGGGGCTGGTACAATGAGCAGTTCTTC. As protein: CASSEAVEGGWYNEQFF.

The chain uses TRBV24-1 and TRBJ1-4; TRBD1 aligns across 8 bases. Germline values: CDR1 KGHDR, CDR2 SFDVKD. With V trimmed by 3 bases and J by 8 bases, 7 bases remained unmatched. The CDR3 consists of 15 residues. The CDR3 sequence is CATSDPGTGVEKLFF. The DNA of the CDR3 is TGTGCCACCAGTGATCCCGGGACAGGAGTCGAAAAACTGTTTTTT.

The chain links TRBV7-2 to TRBJ2-5; 9 bases are a match to TRBD2. J was trimmed by 4 bases and V by 2 bases; bases with no gene match: 5. This CDR3 has 15 amino acids. CDR1 and CDR2 (germline): SGHTA, FQGNSA. CDR3 nucleotide sequence: TGTGCCAGCAGCTTAAAAGCGGGAGGTCGAGAGACCCAGTACTTC. This sequence encodes CASSLKAGGRETQYF.

The chain has TRBV29-1 and TRBJ1-2, with 9 nucleotides matching TRBD1. There are 14 residues in the CDR3. Germline-derived CDR1 and CDR2 are SQVTM and ANQGSEA. V shed 6 bases and J 7 bases; nucleotides not matched to a gene: 12. CDR3: CSVGGQGRLSGYTF. CDR3 nucleotides: TGCAGCGTCGGGGGACAGGGACGATTAAGTGGCTACACCTTC.

This sequence joins TRBV5-4 and TRBJ1-1, with TRBD1 as a possible D gene (6 bases). The germline gives CDR1 SGHNT, CDR2 YYREEE (reference sequence). This CDR3 is built from 14 residues. Trimming stripped 4 bases from V and 1 base from J, with 11 bases between. The CDR3 region has the DNA TGTGCCAGCAGCAACCAGGGGACGAACACTGAAGCTTTCTTT. Its translation is CASSNQGTNTEAFF.

This clone was counted only a few times. The V and J genes are TRBV18 and TRBJ2-7; D is perhaps TRBD2 (5 bases). Germline-derived CDR1 and CDR2 are KGHSH and LQKENI. The CDR3 has 15 amino acids. Deletions cut 3 bases from V and 2 bases from J, with 14 bases between. The CDR3 sequence is CASSPGEGTTYEQYF. DNA for the CDR3: TGTGCCAGCTCACCGGGTGAGGGAACAACCTACGAGCAGTACTTC.

This chain links TRBV19 with TRBJ1-6; 10 nucleotides line up with TRBD1. The CDR3 extends over 14 amino acids. Germline lookup yields CDR1 LNHDA and CDR2 SQIVND (reference sequence). J lost 9 bases, V lost 7 bases, and 6 bases had no gene match. In DNA, the CDR3 is TGTGCCAGTACCGGGACAGGGGATAGTTCACCCCTCCACTTT. Its translation: CASTGTGDSSPLHF. Full variable domain (remainder filled in from reference TRBV19 and TRBJ1-6): DGGITQSPKYLFRKEGQNVTLSCEQNLNHDAMYWYRQDPGQGLRLIYYSQIVNDFQKGDIAEGYSVSREKKESFPLTVTSAQKNPTAFYLCASTGTGDSSPLHFGNGTRLTVT.

The chain joins TRBV29-1 to TRBJ1-1, with a weak D call TRBD1 (5 bases). CDR1 SQVTM and CDR2 ANQGSEA come from the germline V gene. This CDR3 comprises 13 residues. Trimming stripped 4 bases from V and 0 bases from J, with 9 bases between. The CDR3 DNA reads as TGCAGCGTTGCAGGGCCCATGAACACTGAAGCTTTCTTT. This encodes CSVAGPMNTEAFF.

This chain uses TRBV3-1 (or the pseudogene TRBV3-2) with TRBJ2-2, with a weak D call TRBD2 (5 bases). Between the trimmed V and J ends, which lost 4 bases and 6 bases, there was a span of 12 bases. The CDR3 covers 14 residues. Germline V CDR1 and CDR2: LGHDT, YNNKEL (reference sequence). The CDR3 sequence: CASSPGPGAGELFF. The CDR3, as DNA: TGTGCCAGCAGCCCTGGACCCGGGGCCGGGGAGCTGTTTTTT.

The V call is TRBV19, the J call TRBJ2-2; 7 bases line up with TRBD2. The germline V gene has CDR1 LNHDA and CDR2 SQIVND (reference sequence). The CDR3 is made up of 16 amino acids. Trimming removed 1 base from V and 7 bases from J; junction bases left unmatched: 9. The CDR3 DNA reads TGTGCCAGTAGTATAGGTTCGGGAGGCCTCCGCGGGGAGCTGTTTTTT. Translating gives CASSIGSGGLRGELFF.